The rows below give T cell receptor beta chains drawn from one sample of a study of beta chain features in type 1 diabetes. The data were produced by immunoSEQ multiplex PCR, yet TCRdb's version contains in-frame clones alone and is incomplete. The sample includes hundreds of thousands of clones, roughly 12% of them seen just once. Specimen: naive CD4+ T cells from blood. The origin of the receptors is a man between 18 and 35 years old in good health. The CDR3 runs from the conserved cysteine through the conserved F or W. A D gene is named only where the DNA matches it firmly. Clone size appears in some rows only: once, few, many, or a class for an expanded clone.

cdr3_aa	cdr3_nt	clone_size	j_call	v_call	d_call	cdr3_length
CASSLVSGLNTEAFF	TGTGCCAGCAGCCTAGTTTCGGGGTTGAACACTGAAGCTTTCTTT	NA	TRBJ1-1	TRBV7-2	NA	15
CATTSDRRTNGYTF	TGTGCCACCACCTCGGATCGCCGGACAAATGGCTACACCTTC	NA	TRBJ1-2	TRBV28	NA	14
CASSLGTGHYSNQPQHF	TGTGCCAGCAGCTTGGGGACAGGGCATTATAGCAATCAGCCCCAGCATTTT	NA	TRBJ1-5	TRBV7-9	TRBD1	17
CATSRVVGGFSYYGYTF	TGTGCCACCAGCAGAGTGGTAGGGGGCTTTTCATACTATGGCTACACCTTC	few	TRBJ1-2	TRBV15	TRBD1	17
CASSLSRGGPHHNEQFF	TGTGCCAGCAGCTTAAGTAGGGGCGGTCCCCATCACAATGAGCAGTTCTTC	few	TRBJ2-1	TRBV7-3	NA	17
CASSPPTGGTGELFF	TGTGCCAGCAGCCCCCCGACAGGGGGGACCGGGGAGCTGTTTTTT	few	TRBJ2-2	TRBV14	TRBD1	15
CASRDSSGRAGENIQYF	TGTGCCAGCAGGGACTCTAGCGGGAGGGCGGGCGAAAACATTCAGTACTTC	NA	TRBJ2-4	TRBV2	TRBD2	17
CAWSLRRAAGREGYGYTF	TGTGCCTGGAGTCTAAGGCGGGCAGCGGGAAGGGAGGGCTATGGCTACACCTTC	NA	TRBJ1-2	TRBV30	NA	18
CSVEKGKTEAFF	TGCAGCGTTGAAAAGGGGAAGACTGAAGCTTTCTTT	few	TRBJ1-1	TRBV29-1	NA	12
CASSQTGTGGGGETQYF	TGTGCCAGCAGCCAAACCGGGACAGGGGGCGGAGGCGAGACCCAGTACTTC	NA	TRBJ2-5	TRBV4-2	TRBD1	17
CASTPSDQPQHF	TGTGCCAGCACCCCTAGCGATCAGCCCCAGCATTTT	NA	TRBJ1-5	TRBV28	NA	12
CSVEVAGHTEAFF	TGCAGCGTTGAAGTTGCAGGGCACACTGAAGCTTTCTTT	NA	TRBJ1-1	TRBV29-1	NA	13
CASSQDSGVYEQYF	TGTGCCAGCAGCCAAGATTCAGGCGTTTACGAGCAGTACTTC	NA	TRBJ2-7	TRBV4-2	NA	14
CASSFGLAGGTDTQYF	TGTGCCAGCAGCTTCGGACTAGCGGGGGGTACGGATACGCAGTATTTT	NA	TRBJ2-3	TRBV27	TRBD2	16
CASSPLTGATYGYTF	TGTGCCAGCTCACCACTGACAGGGGCTACCTATGGCTACACCTTC	NA	TRBJ1-2	TRBV18	TRBD1	15
CAWSAGQNNSPLHF	TGTGCCTGGAGCGCCGGACAGAATAATTCACCCCTCCACTTT	NA	TRBJ1-6	TRBV30	NA	14
CASTTSGGSTGELFF	TGTGCCAGCACAACTAGCGGGGGGTCCACCGGGGAGCTGTTTTTT	NA	TRBJ2-2	TRBV9	TRBD2	15
CASSPMWTGSNGELFF	TGTGCCAGCTCACCGATGTGGACAGGGAGTAACGGGGAGCTGTTTTTT	NA	TRBJ2-2	TRBV18	TRBD1	16
CASSQDWGTSGRVNEQFF	TGTGCCAGCAGCCAAGATTGGGGGACTAGCGGGAGAGTCAATGAGCAGTTCTTC	NA	TRBJ2-1	TRBV4-2	TRBD2	18
CASSQGRGGNQPQHF	TGTGCCAGCAGCCAGGGAAGGGGCGGCAATCAGCCCCAGCATTTT	few	TRBJ1-5	TRBV5-6	NA	15
CASSLRGRQGYGYTF	TGTGCCAGCAGTCTCCGCGGGAGGCAGGGCTATGGCTACACCTTC	NA	TRBJ1-2	TRBV28	NA	15
CASSSRGLGQPQHF	TGTGCCAGCAGCTCCCGGGGTCTAGGTCAGCCCCAGCATTTT	NA	TRBJ1-5	TRBV7-2	NA	14
CASSPYSGQGFETQYF	TGTGCCAGCAGCCCATACTCGGGACAGGGATTTGAGACCCAGTACTTC	NA	TRBJ2-5	TRBV7-3	TRBD1	16
CASSYSTGGYGYTF	TGTGCCAGCAGTTACTCGACAGGGGGGTATGGCTACACCTTC	few	TRBJ1-2	TRBV6-5	TRBD1	14
CASSVGVGTLANQPQHF	TGTGCCAGCAGCGTAGGCGTTGGGACACTGGCAAATCAGCCCCAGCATTTT	NA	TRBJ1-5	TRBV9	NA	17
CASSPTRDGYGYTF	TGTGCCAGCAGTCCGACGCGGGACGGCTATGGCTACACCTTC	NA	TRBJ1-2	TRBV9	NA	14
CAWTRGYGYTF	TGTGCCTGGACCAGGGGTTATGGCTACACCTTC	few	TRBJ1-2	TRBV30	NA	11
CASGGTVSEQYF	TGTGCCAGCGGCGGGACGGTTTCGGAGCAGTACTTC	NA	TRBJ2-7	TRBV28	NA	12
CASSEAGAGRTEQFF	TGCGCCAGCAGCGAAGCGGGAGCTGGAAGGACTGAGCAGTTCTTC	NA	TRBJ2-1	TRBV4-1	TRBD2	15
CASSRLDRGYGYTF	TGTGCCAGCAGTCGCCTTGACAGGGGGTATGGCTACACCTTC	NA	TRBJ1-2	TRBV6-5	TRBD1	14
CAISESIPGNTEAFF	TGTGCCATCAGTGAGTCGATTCCGGGGAACACTGAAGCTTTCTTT	NA	TRBJ1-1	TRBV10-3	NA	15
CASSLGDRMTGELFF	TGTGCCAGCAGCTTAGGGGACAGAATGACCGGGGAGCTGTTTTTT	NA	TRBJ2-2	TRBV9	TRBD1	15
CASSLRGGGDTQYF	TGCGCCAGCAGTTTGAGGGGGGGCGGAGATACGCAGTATTTT	NA	TRBJ2-3	TRBV5-1	NA	14
CASSFDRGGGYTF	TGTGCCAGCAGCTTCGACAGGGGTGGTGGCTACACCTTC	NA	TRBJ1-2	TRBV6-5	TRBD1	13
CASSFTGTGGTGELFF	TGCGCCAGCAGCTTCACAGGGACAGGGGGGACCGGGGAGCTGTTTTTT	once	TRBJ2-2	TRBV5-1	TRBD1	16
CASSFSPGWETQYF	TGTGCCAGCAGCTTCTCCCCGGGGTGGGAGACCCAGTACTTC	NA	TRBJ2-5	TRBV7-2	NA	14
CSVDSGLAGFNEQFF	TGCAGCGTTGATTCCGGACTAGCGGGGTTCAATGAGCAGTTCTTC	NA	TRBJ2-1	TRBV29-1	TRBD2	15
CASSVAYGTTSYGYTF	TGTGCCAGCAGCGTAGCGTATGGGACTACCTCCTATGGCTACACCTTC	few	TRBJ1-2	TRBV9	NA	16
CASSTQGNPNTEAFF	TGCGCCAGCAGTACACAGGGAAATCCGAACACTGAAGCTTTCTTT	few	TRBJ1-1	TRBV5-1	NA	15
CASSQGQGMNTEAFF	TGTGCCAGCAGCCAGGGACAGGGTATGAACACTGAAGCTTTCTTT	few	TRBJ1-1	TRBV4-2	TRBD1	15
CASSSPERERRYNEQFF	TGCGCCAGCAGCTCTCCCGAGCGGGAGCGGCGGTACAATGAGCAGTTCTTC	few	TRBJ2-1	TRBV4-1	TRBD2	17
CASSLSGPLRGNEQFF	TGTGCCAGCAGCCTGTCGGGACCCCTACGGGGGAATGAGCAGTTCTTC	NA	TRBJ2-1	TRBV7-3	NA	16
CASSLGQVNTGELFF	TGTGCCAGCTCACTTGGACAGGTGAACACCGGGGAGCTGTTTTTT	few	TRBJ2-2	TRBV18	TRBD1	15
CASSFYRPDRSTDTQYF	TGTGCCAGCAGTTTTTACCGTCCCGACAGAAGCACAGATACGCAGTATTTT	NA	TRBJ2-3	TRBV28	NA	17